The clone carrying this T cell receptor beta chain was seen just once. The data derive from a study of immune evolution from preneoplasia to lung adenocarcinoma. Trimming cost V 4 bases and J 6 bases; bases outside gene matches: 9. The CDR3 extends over 15 amino acids. Germline V lookup: CDR1 SGHRS, CDR2 YFSETQ. Measured with immunoSEQ multiplex PCR; TCRdb has only the in-frame clones, and not every one. The sample comprises nearly 5,500 clones, 70% to 90% of which are singletons, and about 3.5% rests with the top ten. The sample was FFPE invasive lung adenocarcinoma tissue. V gene TRBV5-1 combines with J gene TRBJ2-3, with 9 bases lining up with TRBD1. This TCR was sampled from a person between 45 and 75 years old with lung adenocarcinoma. CDR3: CASSPGTGRDDTQYF. DNA of the CDR3: TGCGCCAGCAGCCCAGGGACAGGGAGAGATGATACGCAGTATTTT.